The 11 T cell receptor beta chains below come from one sample, sequenced in a study of T cell responses to AZD1222 COVID-19 vaccine. The repertoire was sequenced with immunoSEQ multiplex PCR; TCRdb's copy has only in-frame clones and lacks some. Among some 71,000 clones listed, 89% were seen once. The specimen comprised peripheral blood, sampled 28 days after the second AZD1222 dose. These receptors were obtained from an adult who received the AZD1222 COVID-19 vaccine.

This clone was seen once. This chain joins TRBV7-9 and TRBJ2-2; D uncertain. This CDR3 is built from 12 residues. The ends were cut back, 0 bases at V and 11 bases at J, with 7 bases in the middle. Germline assignment: CDR1 SEHNR and CDR2 FQNEAQ (reference sequence). The CDR3 here is CASSLAPVELFF. The CDR3 DNA reads as TGTGCCAGCAGCTTAGCACCGGTAGAGCTGTTTTTT.

The genes are TRBV10-3 and TRBJ2-3; TRBD1 or TRBD2 may be the D gene (6 bases each). The CDR3 runs to 13 residues. Germline CDR1 is ENHRY and CDR2 is SYGVKD. V was trimmed by 11 bases and J by 5 bases, leaving 17 bases between them. The DNA of the CDR3 is TGTGCCGCGGCCGGGGGCAACGGAGATACGCAGTATTTT. Protein sequence: CAAAGGNGDTQYF.

The rearrangement uses TRBV12-3 or TRBV12-4 and TRBJ1-5; D might be TRBD1 (6 bases). This CDR3 is 13 amino acids long. Between the trimmed V and J ends, which lost 7 bases and 5 bases, there was a span of 12 bases. The CDR3 loop reads CASTTGPDQPQHF. In nucleotides, the CDR3 is TGTGCCAGCACAACAGGGCCGGATCAGCCCCAGCATTTT.

The gene calls are TRBV2 and TRBJ1-1; D gene ambiguous. Trimming cost V 6 bases and J 2 bases, with 7 bases left between them. This CDR3 spans 12 amino acids. Germline CDR1 and CDR2: SNHLY and FYNNEI. CDR3 sequence (DNA): TGTGCCAGCAGGAGCCGAAACACTGAAGCTTTCTTT. Residues: CASRSRNTEAFF.

The V and J genes are TRBV12-3 or TRBV12-4 and TRBJ1-2; D may be TRBD1 (5 bases). The CDR3 is made up of 12 amino acids. The V gene lost 3 bases and the J gene lost 8 bases, with 10 bases spanning the gap. CDR3 loop: CASSFREGGYTF. The CDR3 region has the DNA TGTGCCAGCAGTTTCCGGGAGGGGGGCTACACCTTC.

The chain links TRBV2 to TRBJ2-7; 13 positions match TRBD2. V lost 2 bases and J lost 1; bases outside the gene matches: 5. The length of the CDR3 is 17 residues. CDR1 and CDR2 (germline): SNHLY, FYNNEI. CDR3 DNA: TGTGCCAGCAGTGAAAGACTAGCGGGAGGTTGGTCCTACGAGCAGTACTTC. As protein: CASSERLAGGWSYEQYF.

The V call is TRBV14, the J call TRBJ1-1; 7 nucleotides agree with TRBD1. Looked up from germline, CDR1 is SGHDN and CDR2 is FVKESK. Trimming removed 2 bases from V and 6 bases from J; junction bases left unmatched: 6. This CDR3 is 14 amino acids long. CDR3 nucleotides: TGTGCCAGCAGCCAAAGACAGGGAGATGCTGAAGCTTTCTTT. Its translation: CASSQRQGDAEAFF.

The chain couples TRBV10-3 to TRBJ1-3; TRBD1 is a possible D gene (6 bases). CDR1 is ENHRY, CDR2 SYGVKD, per germline. This CDR3 is built from 15 residues. The CDR3 bases are TGTGCACACACCTCGGGGCAGGGGCCAGGAAACACCATATATTTT. Amino acids: CAHTSGQGPGNTIYF.

The V gene is TRBV14, the J gene TRBJ1-2; D gene ambiguous. Trimming left V 0 bases short and J 6 bases short, with 8 bases between. CDR1 and CDR2 from the germline V gene are SGHDN and FVKESK. This CDR3 contains 13 residues. For the CDR3, the DNA is TGTGCCAGCAGCCAAGAGCTCAGTAATGGCTACACCTTC. Its protein product is CASSQELSNGYTF.

The chain uses TRBV4-2 and TRBJ1-2; D may be TRBD1 (5 bases). Trimming stripped 3 bases from V and 3 bases from J, with 17 bases between. The CDR3 contains 16 residues. In germline, CDR1 is LGHNA, CDR2 YNFKEQ. The CDR3, as DNA: TGTGCCAGCAGCCAGAACCATCGAGTGGGGGACTATGGCTACACCTTC. Its translation is CASSQNHRVGDYGYTF.

For this clone: This CDR3 is also generated by other DNA sequences in the sample. V gene TRBV5-1 combines with J gene TRBJ1-1; D remains unclear. V lost 0 bases and J lost 1, with 4 bases in between. The V gene's germline CDR1 is SGHRS and CDR2 YFSETQ. The CDR3 contains 13 residues. The CDR3 sequence is CASSLVANTEAFF. Written as DNA, the CDR3 is TGCGCCAGCAGCTTGGTGGCGAACACTGAAGCTTTCTTT.